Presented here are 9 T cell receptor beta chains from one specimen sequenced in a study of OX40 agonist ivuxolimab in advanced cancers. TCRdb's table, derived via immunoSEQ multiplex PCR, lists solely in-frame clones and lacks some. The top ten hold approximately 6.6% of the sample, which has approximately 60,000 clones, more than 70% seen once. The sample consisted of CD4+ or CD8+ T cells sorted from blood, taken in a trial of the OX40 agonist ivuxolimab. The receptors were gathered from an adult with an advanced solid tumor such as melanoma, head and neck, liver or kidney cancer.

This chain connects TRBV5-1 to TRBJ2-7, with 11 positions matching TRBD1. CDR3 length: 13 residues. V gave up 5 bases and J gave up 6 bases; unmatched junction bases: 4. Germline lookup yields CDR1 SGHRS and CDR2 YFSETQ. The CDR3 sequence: CASRTGTGGEQYF. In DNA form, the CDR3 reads TGCGCCAGCAGGACCGGGACAGGGGGCGAGCAGTACTTC.

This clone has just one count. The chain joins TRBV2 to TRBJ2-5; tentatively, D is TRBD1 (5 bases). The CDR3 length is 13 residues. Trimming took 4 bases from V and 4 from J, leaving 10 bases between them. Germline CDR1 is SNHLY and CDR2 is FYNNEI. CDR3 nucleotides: TGTGCCAGCAGTGCAGGGTTAGGAGAGACCCAGTACTTC. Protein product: CASSAGLGETQYF.

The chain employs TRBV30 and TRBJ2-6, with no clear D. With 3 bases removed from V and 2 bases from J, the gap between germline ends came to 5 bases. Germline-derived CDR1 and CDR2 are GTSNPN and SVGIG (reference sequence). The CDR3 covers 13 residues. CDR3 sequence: CAWRFTGANVLTF. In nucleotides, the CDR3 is TGTGCCTGGAGATTTACTGGGGCCAACGTCCTGACTTTC.

CDR3 bases: TGCGCCAGCAGCCCGCGGGTAGCTTACAATGAGCAGTTCTTC. This gives the protein CASSPRVAYNEQFF. The rearrangement links TRBV4-1 to TRBJ2-1; maybe TRBD2 (5 bases). Germline V gene data show CDR1 as MGHRA and CDR2 as YSYEKL. Deletions cut 4 bases from V and 4 bases from J, with 11 bases between. The CDR3 length is 14 residues.

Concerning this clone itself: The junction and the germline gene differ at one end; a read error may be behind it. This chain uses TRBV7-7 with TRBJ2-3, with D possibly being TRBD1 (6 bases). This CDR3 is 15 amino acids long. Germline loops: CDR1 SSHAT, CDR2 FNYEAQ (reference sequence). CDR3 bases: TGTGCTAGCAGCCCCTCCCAGGGGTATAGAGATACGCAGTATTTT. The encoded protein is CASSPSQGYRDTQYF.

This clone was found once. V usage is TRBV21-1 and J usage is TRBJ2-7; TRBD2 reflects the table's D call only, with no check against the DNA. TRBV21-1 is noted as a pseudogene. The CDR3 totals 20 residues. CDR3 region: CASSRPSPPILAPHSYEQYF. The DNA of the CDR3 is TGTGCCAGCAGCAGGCCCTCCCCTCCTATACTAGCTCCCCATTCCTACGAGCAGTACTTC.

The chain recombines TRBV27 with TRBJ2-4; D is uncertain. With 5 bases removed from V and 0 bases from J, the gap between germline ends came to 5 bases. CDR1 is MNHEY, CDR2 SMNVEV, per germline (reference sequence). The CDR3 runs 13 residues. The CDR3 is CASSPLAKNIQYF. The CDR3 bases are TGTGCCAGCAGTCCACTAGCCAAAAACATTCAGTACTTC.

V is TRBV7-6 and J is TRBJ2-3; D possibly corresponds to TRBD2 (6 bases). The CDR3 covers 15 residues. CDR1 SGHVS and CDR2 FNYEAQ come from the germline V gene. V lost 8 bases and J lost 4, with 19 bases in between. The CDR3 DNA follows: TGTGCCAGCTCCACCGGGACTTTGGGCCCAGATACGCAGTATTTT. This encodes CASSTGTLGPDTQYF.

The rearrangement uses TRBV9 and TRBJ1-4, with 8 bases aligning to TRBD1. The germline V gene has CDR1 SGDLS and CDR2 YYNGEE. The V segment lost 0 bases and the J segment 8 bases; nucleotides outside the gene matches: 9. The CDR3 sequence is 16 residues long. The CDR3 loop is CASSVGPGGADEKLFF. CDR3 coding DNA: TGTGCCAGCAGCGTAGGACCAGGGGGCGCGGACGAAAAACTGTTTTTT.